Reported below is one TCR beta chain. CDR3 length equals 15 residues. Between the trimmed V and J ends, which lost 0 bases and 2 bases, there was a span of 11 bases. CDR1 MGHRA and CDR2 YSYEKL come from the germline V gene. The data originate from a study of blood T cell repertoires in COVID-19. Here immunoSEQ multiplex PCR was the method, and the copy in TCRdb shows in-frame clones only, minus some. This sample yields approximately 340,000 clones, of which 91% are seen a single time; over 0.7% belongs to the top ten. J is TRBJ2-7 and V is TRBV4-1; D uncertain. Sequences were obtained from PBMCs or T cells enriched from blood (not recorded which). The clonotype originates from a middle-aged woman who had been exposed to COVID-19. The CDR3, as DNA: TGCGCCAGCAGCCAAGATCGACGCAGGCCCTACGAGCAGTACTTC. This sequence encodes CASSQDRRRPYEQYF.